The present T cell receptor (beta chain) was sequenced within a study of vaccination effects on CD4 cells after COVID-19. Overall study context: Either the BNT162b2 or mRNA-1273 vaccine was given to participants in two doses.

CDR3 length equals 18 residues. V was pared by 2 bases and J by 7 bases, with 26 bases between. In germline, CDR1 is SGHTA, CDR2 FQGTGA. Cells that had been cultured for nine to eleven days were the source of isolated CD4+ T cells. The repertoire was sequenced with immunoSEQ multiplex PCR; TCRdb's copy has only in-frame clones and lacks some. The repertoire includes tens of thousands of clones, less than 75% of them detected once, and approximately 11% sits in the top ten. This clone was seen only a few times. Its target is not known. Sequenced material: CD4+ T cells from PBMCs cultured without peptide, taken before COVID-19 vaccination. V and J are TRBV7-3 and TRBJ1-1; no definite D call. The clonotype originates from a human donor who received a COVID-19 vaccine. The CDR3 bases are TGTGCCAGCAGCTTAGTTCCTATAAAGATGGGATCGTCTATTGAAGCTTTCTTT. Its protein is CASSLVPIKMGSSIEAFF. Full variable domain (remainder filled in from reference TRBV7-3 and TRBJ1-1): GAGVSQTPSNKVTEKGKYVELRCDPISGHTALYWYRQSLGQGPEFLIYFQGTGAADDSGLPNDRFFAVRPEGSVSTLKIQRTERGDSAVYLCASSLVPIKMGSSIEAFFGQGTRLTVV.